Sequencing of this T cell receptor beta chain was carried out in a study of lymphopenia after photon versus proton radiotherapy. General study findings and limits: Proton therapy kept repertoires fairly stable, unlike photons, which gained effector/memory cells. After lymphocyte nadir, photon-treated repertoires showed oligoclonal expansion, especially CD8+ Temra. Survival link was tested only in deceased patients; proton benefit remains a possibility.

To note about this clone: The antigen is not known.

The data were produced by immunoSEQ multiplex PCR, yet TCRdb's version contains in-frame clones alone and is incomplete. The sample yields 55,000 to 85,000 clones, 80% to 95% seen once. With 0 bases clipped from V and 4 bases from J, the junction kept 11 bases outside the gene matches. Germline CDR1 reads SGHRS; CDR2 reads YFSETQ. The CDR3 has 20 amino acids. This rearrangement joins TRBV5-1 to TRBJ2-6; 12 positions agree with TRBD1. The source material was peripheral blood, sampled from a patient treated with photon-based radiotherapy. The TCR originated in a woman between 40 and 55 years old with cholangiocarcinoma. CDR3 DNA: TGCGCCAGCAGCTTGGTCCCCGGGACAGGGGGCGCGAAAGGGGCCAACGTCCTGACTTTC. Amino acid sequence: CASSLVPGTGGAKGANVLTF.